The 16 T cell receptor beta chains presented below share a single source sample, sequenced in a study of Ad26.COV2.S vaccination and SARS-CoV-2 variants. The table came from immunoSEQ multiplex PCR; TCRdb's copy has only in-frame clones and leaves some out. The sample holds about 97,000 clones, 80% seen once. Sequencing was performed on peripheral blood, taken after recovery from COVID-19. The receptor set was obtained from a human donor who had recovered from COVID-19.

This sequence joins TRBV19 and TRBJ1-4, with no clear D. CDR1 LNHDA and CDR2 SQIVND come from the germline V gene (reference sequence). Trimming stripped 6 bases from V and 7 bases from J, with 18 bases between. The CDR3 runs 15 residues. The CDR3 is CASRPQSGRSEKLFF. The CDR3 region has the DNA TGTGCCAGTAGGCCCCAGTCCGGGAGGAGTGAAAAACTGTTTTTT.

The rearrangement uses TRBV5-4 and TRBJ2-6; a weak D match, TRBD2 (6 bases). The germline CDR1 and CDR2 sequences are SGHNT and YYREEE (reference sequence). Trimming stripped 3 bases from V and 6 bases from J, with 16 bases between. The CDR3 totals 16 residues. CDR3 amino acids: CASSSTGLGEANVLTF. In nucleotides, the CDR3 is TGTGCCAGCAGCTCCACGGGACTCGGGGAGGCCAACGTCCTGACTTTC.

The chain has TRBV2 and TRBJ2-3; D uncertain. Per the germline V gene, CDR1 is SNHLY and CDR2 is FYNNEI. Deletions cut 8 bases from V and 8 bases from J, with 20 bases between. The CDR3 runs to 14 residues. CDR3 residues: CASGRSLSGGTQYF. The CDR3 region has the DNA TGTGCCAGCGGACGGTCCCTTTCGGGCGGTACGCAGTATTTT. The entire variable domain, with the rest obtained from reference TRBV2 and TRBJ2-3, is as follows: EPEVTQTPSHQVTQMGQEVILRCVPISNHLYFYWYRQILGQKVEFLVSFYNNEISEKSEIFDDQFSVERPDGSNFTLKIRSTKLEDSAMYFCASGRSLSGGTQYFGPGTRLTVL.

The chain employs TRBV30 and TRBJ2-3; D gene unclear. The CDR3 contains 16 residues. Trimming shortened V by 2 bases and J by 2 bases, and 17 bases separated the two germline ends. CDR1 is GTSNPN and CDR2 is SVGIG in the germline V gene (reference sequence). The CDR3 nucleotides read TGTGCCTGGAGTCCCCCGGGCGCCGGAGACACAGATACGCAGTATTTT. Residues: CAWSPPGAGDTDTQYF.

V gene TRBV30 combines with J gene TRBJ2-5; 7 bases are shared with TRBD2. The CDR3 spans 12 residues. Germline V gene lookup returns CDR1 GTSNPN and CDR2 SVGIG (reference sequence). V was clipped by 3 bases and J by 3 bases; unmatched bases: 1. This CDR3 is CAWSRGEETQYF. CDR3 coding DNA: TGTGCCTGGAGCCGGGGGGAAGAGACCCAGTACTTC.

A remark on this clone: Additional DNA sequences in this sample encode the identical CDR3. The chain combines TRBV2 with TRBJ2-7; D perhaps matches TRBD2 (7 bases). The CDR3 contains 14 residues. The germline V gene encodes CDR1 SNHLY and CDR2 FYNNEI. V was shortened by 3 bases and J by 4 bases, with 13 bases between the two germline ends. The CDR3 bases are TGTGCCAGCAGTGAGGGAGGGGGGAGGTACGAGCAGTACTTC. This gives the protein CASSEGGGRYEQYF. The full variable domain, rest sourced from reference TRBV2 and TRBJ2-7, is EPEVTQTPSHQVTQMGQEVILRCVPISNHLYFYWYRQILGQKVEFLVSFYNNEISEKSEIFDDQFSVERPDGSNFTLKIRSTKLEDSAMYFCASSEGGGRYEQYFGPGTRLTVT.

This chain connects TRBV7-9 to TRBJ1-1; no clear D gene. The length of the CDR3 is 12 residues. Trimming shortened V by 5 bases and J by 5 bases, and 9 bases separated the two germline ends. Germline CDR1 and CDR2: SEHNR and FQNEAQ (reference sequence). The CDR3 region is CASSPSGTEAFF. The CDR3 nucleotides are TGTGCCAGCAGCCCATCAGGAACTGAAGCTTTCTTT.

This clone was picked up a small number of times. The CDR3: CASSLGVSVANYGYTF. CDR3 sequence (DNA): TGCGCCAGCAGCTTGGGAGTCAGCGTAGCTAACTATGGCTACACCTTC. V usage is TRBV5-1 and J usage is TRBJ1-2; D is uncertain. Trimming took 0 bases from V and 0 from J, leaving 12 bases between them. Germline CDR1 SGHRS, CDR2 YFSETQ. The CDR3 contains 16 residues.

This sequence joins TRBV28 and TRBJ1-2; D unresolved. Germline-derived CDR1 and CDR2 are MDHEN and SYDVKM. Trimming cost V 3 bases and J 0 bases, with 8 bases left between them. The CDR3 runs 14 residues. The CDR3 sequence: CASSFGGPNYGYTF. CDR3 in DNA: TGTGCCAGCAGTTTTGGAGGCCCTAACTATGGCTACACCTTC.

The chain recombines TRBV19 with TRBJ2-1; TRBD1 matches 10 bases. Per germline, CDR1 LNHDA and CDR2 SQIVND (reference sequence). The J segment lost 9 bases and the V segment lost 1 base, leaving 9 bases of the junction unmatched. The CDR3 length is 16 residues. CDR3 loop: CASSIVGGTGVGEQFF. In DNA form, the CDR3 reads TGTGCCAGTAGTATAGTCGGGGGGACAGGGGTAGGTGAGCAGTTCTTC.

The CDR3: CASSLSTGFTEAFF. In nucleotides, the CDR3 is TGCGCCAGCAGCCTCTCCACAGGGTTCACTGAAGCTTTCTTT. The rearrangement uses TRBV5-1 and TRBJ1-1, with D perhaps matching TRBD1 (6 bases). The CDR3 runs to 14 residues. Germline V gene lookup returns CDR1 SGHRS and CDR2 YFSETQ. The V end lost 4 bases, the J end lost 4 bases, and 14 bases lay between the germline ends.

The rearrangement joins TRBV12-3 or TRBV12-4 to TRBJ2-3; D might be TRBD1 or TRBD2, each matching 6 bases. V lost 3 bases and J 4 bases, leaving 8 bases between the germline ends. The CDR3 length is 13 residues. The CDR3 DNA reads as TGTGCCAGCAGTTTGGGGGGCTCAGATACGCAGTATTTT. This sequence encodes CASSLGGSDTQYF.

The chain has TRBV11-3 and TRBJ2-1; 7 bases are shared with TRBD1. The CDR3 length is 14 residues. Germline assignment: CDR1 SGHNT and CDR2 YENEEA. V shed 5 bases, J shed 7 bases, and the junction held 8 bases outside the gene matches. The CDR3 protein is CASSPRTGVNEQFF. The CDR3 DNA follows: TGTGCCAGCAGCCCCCGGACAGGTGTGAATGAGCAGTTCTTC.

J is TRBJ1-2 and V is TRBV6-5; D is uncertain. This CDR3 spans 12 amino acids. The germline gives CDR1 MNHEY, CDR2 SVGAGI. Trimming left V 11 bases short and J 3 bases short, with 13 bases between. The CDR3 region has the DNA TGTGCCGTGCGGGCCGTAGACTATGGCTACACCTTC. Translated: CAVRAVDYGYTF.

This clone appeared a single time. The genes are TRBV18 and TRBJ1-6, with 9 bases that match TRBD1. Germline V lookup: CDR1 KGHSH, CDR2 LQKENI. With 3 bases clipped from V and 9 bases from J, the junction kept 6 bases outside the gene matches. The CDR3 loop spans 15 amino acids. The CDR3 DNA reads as TGTGCCAGCTCACCGGAGGGACAGGGTGTTTCACCCCTCCACTTT. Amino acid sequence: CASSPEGQGVSPLHF. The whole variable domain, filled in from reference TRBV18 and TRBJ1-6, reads NAGVMQNPRHLVRRRGQEARLRCSPMKGHSHVYWYRQLPEEGLKFMVYLQKENIIDESGMPKERFSAEFPKEGPSILRIQQVVRGDSAAYFCASSPEGQGVSPLHFGNGTRLTVT.

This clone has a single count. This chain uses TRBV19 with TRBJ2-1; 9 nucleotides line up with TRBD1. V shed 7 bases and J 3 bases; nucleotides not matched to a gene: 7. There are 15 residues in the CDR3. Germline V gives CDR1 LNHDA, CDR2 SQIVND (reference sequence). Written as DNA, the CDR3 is TGTGCCAGTACCCAAGACAGGGGGTTCTACAATGAGCAGTTCTTC. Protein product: CASTQDRGFYNEQFF.